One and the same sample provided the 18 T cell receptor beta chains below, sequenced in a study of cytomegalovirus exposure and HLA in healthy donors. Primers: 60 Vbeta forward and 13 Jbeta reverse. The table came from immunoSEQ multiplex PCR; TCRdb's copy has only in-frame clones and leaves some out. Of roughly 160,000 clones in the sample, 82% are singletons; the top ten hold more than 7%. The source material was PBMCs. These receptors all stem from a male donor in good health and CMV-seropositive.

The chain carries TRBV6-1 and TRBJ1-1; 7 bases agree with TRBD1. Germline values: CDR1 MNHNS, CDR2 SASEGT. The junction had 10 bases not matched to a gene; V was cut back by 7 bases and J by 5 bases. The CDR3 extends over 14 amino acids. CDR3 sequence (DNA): TGTGCCAGCACCGGACAGGCTAGGGGGACTGAAGCTTTCTTT. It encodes CASTGQARGTEAFF.

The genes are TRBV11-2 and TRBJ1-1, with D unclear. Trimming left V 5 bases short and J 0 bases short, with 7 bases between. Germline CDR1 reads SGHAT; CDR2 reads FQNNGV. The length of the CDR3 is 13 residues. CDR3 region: CASSGDMNTEAFF. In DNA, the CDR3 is TGTGCCAGCAGCGGAGATATGAACACTGAAGCTTTCTTT.

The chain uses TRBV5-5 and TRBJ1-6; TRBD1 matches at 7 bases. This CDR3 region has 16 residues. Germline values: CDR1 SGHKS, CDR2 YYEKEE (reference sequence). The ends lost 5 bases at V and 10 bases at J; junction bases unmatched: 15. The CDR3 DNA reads TGTGCCAGCAGACTAGAGAAGGGGGCAGAGGAATCACCCCTCCACTTT. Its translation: CASRLEKGAEESPLHF. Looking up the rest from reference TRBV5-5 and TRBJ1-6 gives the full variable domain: DAGVTQSPTHLIKTRGQQVTLRCSPISGHKSVSWYQQVLGQGPQFIFQYYEKEERGRGNFPDRFSARQFPNYSSELNVNALLLGDSALYLCASRLEKGAEESPLHFGNGTRLTVT.

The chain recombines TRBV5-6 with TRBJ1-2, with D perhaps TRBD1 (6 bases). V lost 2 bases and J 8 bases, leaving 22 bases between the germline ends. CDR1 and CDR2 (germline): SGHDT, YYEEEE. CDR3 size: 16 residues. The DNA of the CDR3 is TGTGCCAGCAGCTTTAGAGGGACACAAGTGACTCTCGGCTACACCTTC. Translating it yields CASSFRGTQVTLGYTF. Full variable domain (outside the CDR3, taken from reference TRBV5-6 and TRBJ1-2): DAGVTQSPTHLIKTRGQQVTLRCSPKSGHDTVSWYQQALGQGPQFIFQYYEEEERQRGNFPDRFSGHQFPNYSSELNVNALLLGDSALYLCASSFRGTQVTLGYTFGSGTRLTVV.

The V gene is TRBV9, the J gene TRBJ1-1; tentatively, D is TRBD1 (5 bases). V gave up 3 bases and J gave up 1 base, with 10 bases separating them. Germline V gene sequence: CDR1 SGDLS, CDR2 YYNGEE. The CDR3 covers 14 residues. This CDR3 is CASSAQTANTEAFF. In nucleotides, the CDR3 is TGTGCCAGCAGCGCCCAGACAGCGAACACTGAAGCTTTCTTT.

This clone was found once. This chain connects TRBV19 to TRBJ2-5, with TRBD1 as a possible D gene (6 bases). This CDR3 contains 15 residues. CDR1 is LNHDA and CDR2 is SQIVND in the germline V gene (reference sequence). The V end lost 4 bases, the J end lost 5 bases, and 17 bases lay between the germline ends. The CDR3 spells CASSTTGTRRETQYF. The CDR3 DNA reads TGTGCCAGTAGTACAACAGGGACGCGGCGGGAGACCCAGTACTTC.

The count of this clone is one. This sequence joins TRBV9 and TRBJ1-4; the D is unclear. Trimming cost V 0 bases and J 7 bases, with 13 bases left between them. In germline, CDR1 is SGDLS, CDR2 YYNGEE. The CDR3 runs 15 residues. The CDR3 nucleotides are TGTGCCAGCAGCGTAGGTCTGGAGGCGGCTGAAAAACTGTTTTTT. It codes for CASSVGLEAAEKLFF.

In DNA form, the CDR3 reads TGTGCCAGCAGTTTATTGGGGGGGTATGGCTACACCTTC. It codes for CASSLLGGYGYTF. The gene calls are TRBV28 and TRBJ1-2, with D perhaps TRBD1 (5 bases). Trimming removed 1 base from V and 5 bases from J, with 8 bases in between. The CDR3 consists of 13 residues. CDR1 is MDHEN and CDR2 is SYDVKM in the germline V gene.

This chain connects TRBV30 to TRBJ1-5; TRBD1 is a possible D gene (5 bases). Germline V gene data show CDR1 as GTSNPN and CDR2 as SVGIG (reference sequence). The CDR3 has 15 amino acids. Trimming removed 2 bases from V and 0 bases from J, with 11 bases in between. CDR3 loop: CAWSQGHYSNQPQHF. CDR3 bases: TGTGCCTGGAGTCAAGGACATTATAGCAATCAGCCCCAGCATTTT.

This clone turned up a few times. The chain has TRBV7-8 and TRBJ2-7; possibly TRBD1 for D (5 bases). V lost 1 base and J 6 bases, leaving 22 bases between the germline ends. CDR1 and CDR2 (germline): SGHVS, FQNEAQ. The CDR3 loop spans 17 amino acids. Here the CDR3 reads CASSLEGKRVSPSEQYF. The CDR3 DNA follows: TGTGCCAGCAGCTTAGAGGGGAAGCGCGTAAGTCCCTCCGAGCAGTACTTC.

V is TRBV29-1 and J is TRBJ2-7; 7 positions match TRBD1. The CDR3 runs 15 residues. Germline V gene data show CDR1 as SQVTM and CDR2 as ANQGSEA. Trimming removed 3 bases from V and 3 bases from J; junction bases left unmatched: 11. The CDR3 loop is CSVDMGDRANYEQYF. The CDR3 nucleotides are TGCAGCGTTGATATGGGAGACAGGGCAAACTACGAGCAGTACTTC.

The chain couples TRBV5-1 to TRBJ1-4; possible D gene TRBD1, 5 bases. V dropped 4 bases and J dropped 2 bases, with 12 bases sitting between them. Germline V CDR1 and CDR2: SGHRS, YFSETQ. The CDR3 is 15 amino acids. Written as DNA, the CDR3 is TGCGCCAGCAGCGTGGGGCCAGGGACTAATGAAAAACTGTTTTTT. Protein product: CASSVGPGTNEKLFF. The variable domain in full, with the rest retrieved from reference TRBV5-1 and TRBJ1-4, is KAGVTQTPRYLIKTRGQQVTLSCSPISGHRSVSWYQQTPGQGLQFLFEYFSETQRNKGNFPGRFSGRQFSNSRSEMNVSTLELGDSALYLCASSVGPGTNEKLFFGSGTQLSVL.

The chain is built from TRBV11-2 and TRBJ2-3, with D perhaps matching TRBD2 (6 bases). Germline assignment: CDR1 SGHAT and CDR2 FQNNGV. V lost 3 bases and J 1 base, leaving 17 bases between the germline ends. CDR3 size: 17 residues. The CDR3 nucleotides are TGTGCCAGCAGCTTCCGACTAGTCCCTACTGGCACAGATACGCAGTATTTT. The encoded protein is CASSFRLVPTGTDTQYF.

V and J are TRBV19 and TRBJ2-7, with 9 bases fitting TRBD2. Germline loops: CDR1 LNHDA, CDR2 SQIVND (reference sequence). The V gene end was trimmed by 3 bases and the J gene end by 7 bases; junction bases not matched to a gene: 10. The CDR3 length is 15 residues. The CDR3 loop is CASSILAGGPGEQYF. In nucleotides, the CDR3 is TGTGCCAGTAGTATTCTGGCGGGGGGGCCGGGGGAGCAGTACTTC.

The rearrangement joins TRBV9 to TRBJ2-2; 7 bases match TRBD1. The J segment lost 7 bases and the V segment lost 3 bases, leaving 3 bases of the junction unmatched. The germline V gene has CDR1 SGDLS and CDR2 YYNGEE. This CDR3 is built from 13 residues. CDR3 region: CASSATGVGELFF. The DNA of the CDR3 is TGTGCCAGCAGCGCCACAGGGGTCGGGGAGCTGTTTTTT.

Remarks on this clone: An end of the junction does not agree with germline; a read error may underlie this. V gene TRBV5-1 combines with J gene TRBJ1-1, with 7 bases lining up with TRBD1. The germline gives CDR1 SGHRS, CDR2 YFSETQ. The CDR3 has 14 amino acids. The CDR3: CASSLGDSNTEAFF. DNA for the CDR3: TGCGCCAGCAGCTTGGGGGACAGTAACACCGAAGCTTTCTTT.

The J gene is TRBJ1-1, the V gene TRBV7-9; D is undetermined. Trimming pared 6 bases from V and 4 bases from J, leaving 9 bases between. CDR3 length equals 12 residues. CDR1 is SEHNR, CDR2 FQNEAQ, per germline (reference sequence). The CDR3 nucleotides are TGTGCCAGCAGTCATACGGGCACTGAAGCTTTCTTT. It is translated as CASSHTGTEAFF.

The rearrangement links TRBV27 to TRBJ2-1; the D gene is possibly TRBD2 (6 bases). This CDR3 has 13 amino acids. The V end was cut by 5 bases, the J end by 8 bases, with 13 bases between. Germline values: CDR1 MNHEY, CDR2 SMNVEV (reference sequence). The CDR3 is CASSPYTSYEQFF. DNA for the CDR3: TGTGCCAGCAGTCCATACACTAGCTATGAGCAGTTCTTC.